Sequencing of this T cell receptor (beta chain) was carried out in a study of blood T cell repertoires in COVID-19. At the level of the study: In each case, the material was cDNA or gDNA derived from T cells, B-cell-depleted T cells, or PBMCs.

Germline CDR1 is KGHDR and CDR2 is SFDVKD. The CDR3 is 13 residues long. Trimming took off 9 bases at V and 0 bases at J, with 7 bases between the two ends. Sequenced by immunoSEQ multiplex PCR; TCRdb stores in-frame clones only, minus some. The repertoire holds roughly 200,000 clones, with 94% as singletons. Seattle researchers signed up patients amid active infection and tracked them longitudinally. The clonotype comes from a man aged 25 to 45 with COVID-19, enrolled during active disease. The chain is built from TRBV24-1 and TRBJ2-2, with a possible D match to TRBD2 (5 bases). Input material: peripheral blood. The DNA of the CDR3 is TGTGCCACCGGGAGAGCGAACACCGGGGAGCTGTTTTTT. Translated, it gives CATGRANTGELFF.